Detailed here is one T cell receptor beta chain. The data stem from a study of cytomegalovirus exposure and HLA in healthy donors. Trimming left V 5 bases short and J 2 bases short, with 7 bases between. The germline gives CDR1 SGHRS, CDR2 YFSETQ. This CDR3 is 13 amino acids long. The PCR ran on 60 Vbeta and 13 Jbeta primers. The protocol was immunoSEQ multiplex PCR, while the TCRdb copy is restricted to in-frame clones and leaves out a portion. The sample carries about 60,000 clones, approximately 75% recorded once. Sequencing used PBMCs. The chain is built from TRBV5-1 and TRBJ2-2, with D hard to call. The TCR sequence derives from a middle-aged woman in good health and CMV-seropositive. The CDR3 DNA reads TGCGCCAGCAGGTCCGTCAACACCGGGGAGCTGTTTTTT. It yields the protein CASRSVNTGELFF.